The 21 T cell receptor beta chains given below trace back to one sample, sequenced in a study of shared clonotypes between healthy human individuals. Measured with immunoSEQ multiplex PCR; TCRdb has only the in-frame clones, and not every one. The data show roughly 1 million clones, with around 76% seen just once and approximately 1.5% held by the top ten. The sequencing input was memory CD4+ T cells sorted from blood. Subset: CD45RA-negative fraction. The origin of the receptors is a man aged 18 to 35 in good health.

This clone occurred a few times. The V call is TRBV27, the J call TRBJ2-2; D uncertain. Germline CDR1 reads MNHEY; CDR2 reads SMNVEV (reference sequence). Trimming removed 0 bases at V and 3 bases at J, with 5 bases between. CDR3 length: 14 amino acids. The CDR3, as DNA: TGTGCCAGCAGTTTATCGGCCCACACCGGGGAGCTGTTTTTT. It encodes CASSLSAHTGELFF.

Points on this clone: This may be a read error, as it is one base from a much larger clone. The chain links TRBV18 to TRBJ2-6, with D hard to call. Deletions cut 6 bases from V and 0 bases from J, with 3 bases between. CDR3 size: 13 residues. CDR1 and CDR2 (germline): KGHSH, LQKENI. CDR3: CASSYSGANVLTF. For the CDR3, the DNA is TGTGCCAGCTCCTACTCTGGGGCCAACGTCCTGACTTTC.

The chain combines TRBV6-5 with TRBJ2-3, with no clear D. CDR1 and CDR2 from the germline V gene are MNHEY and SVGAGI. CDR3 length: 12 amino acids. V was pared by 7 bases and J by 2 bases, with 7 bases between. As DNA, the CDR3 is TGTGCCAGCACTCGCCTCACAGATACGCAGTATTTT. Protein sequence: CASTRLTDTQYF.

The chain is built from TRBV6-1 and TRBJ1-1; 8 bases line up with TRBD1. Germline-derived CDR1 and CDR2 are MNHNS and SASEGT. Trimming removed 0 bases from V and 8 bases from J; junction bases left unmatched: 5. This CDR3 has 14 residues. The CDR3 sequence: CASSEAWAGGEAFF. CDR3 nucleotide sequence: TGTGCCAGCAGTGAAGCTTGGGCAGGGGGCGAAGCTTTCTTT.

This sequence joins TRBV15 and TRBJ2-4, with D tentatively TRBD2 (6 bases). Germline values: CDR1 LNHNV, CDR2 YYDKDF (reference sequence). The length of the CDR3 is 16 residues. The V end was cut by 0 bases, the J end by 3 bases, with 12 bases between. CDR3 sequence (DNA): TGTGCCACCAGCAGAGATGGGGGGTCCGACAAAAACATTCAGTACTTC. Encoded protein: CATSRDGGSDKNIQYF.

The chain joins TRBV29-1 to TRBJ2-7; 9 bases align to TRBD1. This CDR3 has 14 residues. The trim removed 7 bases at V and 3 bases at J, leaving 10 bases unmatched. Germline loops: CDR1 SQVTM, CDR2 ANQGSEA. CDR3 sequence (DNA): TGCAGCGCAACAGTACAGGGGGCTGTCTACGAGCAGTACTTC. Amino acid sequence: CSATVQGAVYEQYF.

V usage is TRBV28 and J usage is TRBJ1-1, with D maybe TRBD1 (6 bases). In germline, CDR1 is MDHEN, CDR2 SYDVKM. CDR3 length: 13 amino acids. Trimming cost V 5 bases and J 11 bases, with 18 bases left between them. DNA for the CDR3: TGTGCCAGCAGTCCCTACACGGGGGCGGGGGCTTTCTTT. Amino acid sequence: CASSPYTGAGAFF.

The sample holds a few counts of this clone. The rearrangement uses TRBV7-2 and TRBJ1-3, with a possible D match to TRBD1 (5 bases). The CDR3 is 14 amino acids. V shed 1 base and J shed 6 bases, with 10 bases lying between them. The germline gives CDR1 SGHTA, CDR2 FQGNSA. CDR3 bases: TGTGCCAGCAGCTTAGTGGGGGTTGAAAACACCATATATTTT. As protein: CASSLVGVENTIYF. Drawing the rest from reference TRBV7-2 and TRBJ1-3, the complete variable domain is GAGVSQSPSNKVTEKGKDVELRCDPISGHTALYWYRQSLGQGLEFLIYFQGNSAPDKSGLPSDRFSAERTGGSVSTLTIQRTQQEDSAVYLCASSLVGVENTIYFGEGSWLTVV.

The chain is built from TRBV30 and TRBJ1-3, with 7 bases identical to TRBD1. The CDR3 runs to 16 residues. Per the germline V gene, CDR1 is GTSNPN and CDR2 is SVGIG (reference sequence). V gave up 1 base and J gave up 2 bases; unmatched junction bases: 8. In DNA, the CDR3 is TGTGCCTGGAGTGATTCAGGGGGGTACGCTGGAAACACCATATATTTT. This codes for CAWSDSGGYAGNTIYF. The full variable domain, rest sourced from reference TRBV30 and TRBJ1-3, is SQTIHQWPATLVQPVGSPLSLECTVEGTSNPNLYWYRQAAGRGLQLLFYSVGIGQISSEVPQNLSASRPQDRQFILSSKKLLLSDSGFYLCAWSDSGGYAGNTIYFGEGSWLTVV.

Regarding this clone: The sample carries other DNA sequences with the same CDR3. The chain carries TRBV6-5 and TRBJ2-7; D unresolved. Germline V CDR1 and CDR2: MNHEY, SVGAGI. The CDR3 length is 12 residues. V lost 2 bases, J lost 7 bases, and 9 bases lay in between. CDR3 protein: CASSYRGDEQYF. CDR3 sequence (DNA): TGTGCCAGCAGTTACCGTGGAGATGAGCAGTACTTC.

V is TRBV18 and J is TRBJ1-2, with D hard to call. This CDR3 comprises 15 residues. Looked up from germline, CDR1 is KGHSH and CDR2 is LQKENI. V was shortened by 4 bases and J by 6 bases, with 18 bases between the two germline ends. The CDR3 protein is CASSHGDLIYHGYTF. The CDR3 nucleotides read TGTGCCAGCTCACACGGTGATCTTATTTATCATGGCTACACCTTC.

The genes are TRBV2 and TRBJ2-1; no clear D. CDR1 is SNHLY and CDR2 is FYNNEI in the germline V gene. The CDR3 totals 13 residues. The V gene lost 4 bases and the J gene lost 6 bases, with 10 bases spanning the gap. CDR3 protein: CASSGSYGNEQFF. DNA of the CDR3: TGTGCCAGCAGTGGGTCCTACGGCAATGAGCAGTTCTTC.

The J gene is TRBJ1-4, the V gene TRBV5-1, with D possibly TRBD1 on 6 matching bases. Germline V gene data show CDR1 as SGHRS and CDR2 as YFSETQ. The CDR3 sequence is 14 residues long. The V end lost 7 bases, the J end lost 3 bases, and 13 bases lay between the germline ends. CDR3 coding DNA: TGCGCCAGCGGGCGGGGGCCGGCTAATGAAAAACTGTTTTTT. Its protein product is CASGRGPANEKLFF.

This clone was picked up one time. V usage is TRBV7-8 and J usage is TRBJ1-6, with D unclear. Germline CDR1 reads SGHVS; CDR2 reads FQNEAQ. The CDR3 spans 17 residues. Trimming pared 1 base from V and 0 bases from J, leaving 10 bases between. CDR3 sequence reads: CASSLGGGSSYNSPLHF. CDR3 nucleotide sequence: TGTGCCAGCAGCTTAGGAGGCGGGAGCTCCTATAATTCACCCCTCCACTTT.

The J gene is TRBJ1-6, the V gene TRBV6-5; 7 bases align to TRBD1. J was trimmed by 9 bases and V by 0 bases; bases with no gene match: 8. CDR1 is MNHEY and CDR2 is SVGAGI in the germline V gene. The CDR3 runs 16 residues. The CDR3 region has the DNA TGTGCCAGCAGTTACTCGCAGAAGGGGGCAAGTTCACCCCTCCACTTT. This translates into CASSYSQKGASSPLHF.

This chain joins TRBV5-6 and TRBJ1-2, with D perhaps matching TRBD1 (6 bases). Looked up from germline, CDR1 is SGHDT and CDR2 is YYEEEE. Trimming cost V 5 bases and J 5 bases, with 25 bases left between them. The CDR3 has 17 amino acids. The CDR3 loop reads CASSFVTRQVGGYGYTF. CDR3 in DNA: TGTGCCAGCAGTTTCGTGACTCGACAGGTTGGAGGGTATGGCTACACCTTC.

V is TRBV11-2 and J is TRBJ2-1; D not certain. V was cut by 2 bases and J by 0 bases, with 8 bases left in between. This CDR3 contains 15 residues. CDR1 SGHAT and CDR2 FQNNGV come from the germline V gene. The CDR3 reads CASSLLPNSYNEQFF. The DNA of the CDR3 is TGTGCCAGCAGCTTACTGCCTAACTCCTACAATGAGCAGTTCTTC.

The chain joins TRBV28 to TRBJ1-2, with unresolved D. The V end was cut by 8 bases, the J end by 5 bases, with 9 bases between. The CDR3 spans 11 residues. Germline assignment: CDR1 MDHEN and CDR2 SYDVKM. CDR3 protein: CASGQKYGYTF. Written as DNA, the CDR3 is TGTGCCAGCGGGCAGAAATATGGCTACACCTTC.

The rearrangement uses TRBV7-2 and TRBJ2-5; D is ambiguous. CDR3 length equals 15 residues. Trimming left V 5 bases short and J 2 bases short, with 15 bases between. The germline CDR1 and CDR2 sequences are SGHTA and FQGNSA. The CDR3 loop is CASSPASGRQETQYF. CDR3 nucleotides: TGTGCCAGCAGCCCGGCCTCCGGTAGACAAGAGACCCAGTACTTC.

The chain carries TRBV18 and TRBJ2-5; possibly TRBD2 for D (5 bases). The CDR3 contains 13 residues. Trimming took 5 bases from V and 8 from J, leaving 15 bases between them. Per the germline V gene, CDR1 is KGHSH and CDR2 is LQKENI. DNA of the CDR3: TGTGCCAGCTCAAAGGACCCATCGGGAACCCAGTACTTC. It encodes CASSKDPSGTQYF. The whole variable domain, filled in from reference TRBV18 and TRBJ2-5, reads NAGVMQNPRHLVRRRGQEARLRCSPMKGHSHVYWYRQLPEEGLKFMVYLQKENIIDESGMPKERFSAEFPKEGPSILRIQQVVRGDSAAYFCASSKDPSGTQYFGPGTRLLVL.

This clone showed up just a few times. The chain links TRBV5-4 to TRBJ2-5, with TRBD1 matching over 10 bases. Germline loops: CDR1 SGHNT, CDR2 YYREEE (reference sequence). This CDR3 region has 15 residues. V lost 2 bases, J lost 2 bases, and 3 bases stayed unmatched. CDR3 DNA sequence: TGTGCCAGCAGCTTTCCGGGACAGGGGCAAGAGACCCAGTACTTC. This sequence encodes CASSFPGQGQETQYF.